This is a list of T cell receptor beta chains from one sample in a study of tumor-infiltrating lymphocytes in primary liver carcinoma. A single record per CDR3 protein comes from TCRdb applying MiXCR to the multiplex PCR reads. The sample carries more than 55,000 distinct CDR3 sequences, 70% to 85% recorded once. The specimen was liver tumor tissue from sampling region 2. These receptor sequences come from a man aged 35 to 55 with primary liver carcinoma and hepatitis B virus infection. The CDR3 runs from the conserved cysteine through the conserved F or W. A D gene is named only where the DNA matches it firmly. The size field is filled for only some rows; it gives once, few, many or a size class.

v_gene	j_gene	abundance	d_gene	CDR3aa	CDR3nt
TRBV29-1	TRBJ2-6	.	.	CSVGGADHGDNVLTF	TGCAGCGTTGGTGGGGCAGACCATGGGGACAACGTCCTGACTTTC
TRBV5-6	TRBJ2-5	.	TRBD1	CTSSGPTGTVNQETQNF	TGTACCAGCAGCGGCCCGACCGGGACAGTGAACCAAGAGACCCAGAACTTC
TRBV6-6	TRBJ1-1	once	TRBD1	CASSGTGLRTDAFF	TGTGCCAGCAGTGGGACAGGGTTAAGGACTGATGCTTTCTTT
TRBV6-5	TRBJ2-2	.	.	CASTLGTADMVTGELFF	TGTGCCAGCACCCTAGGGACGGCGGATATGGTCACCGGGGAGCTGTTTTTT
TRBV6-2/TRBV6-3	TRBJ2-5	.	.	CASSRSYCENQYF	TGTGCCAGCAGTCGAAGTTACTGTGAGAACCAGTACTTC
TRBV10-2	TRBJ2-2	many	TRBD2	CASTLAGVPGELFF	TGCGCCAGCACTTTAGCGGGAGTCCCCGGGGAGCTGTTTTTT
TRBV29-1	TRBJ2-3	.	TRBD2	CSVEPGLAFGYDTQYF	TGCAGCGTAGAACCGGGACTAGCTTTTGGTTACGATACGCAGTATTTT
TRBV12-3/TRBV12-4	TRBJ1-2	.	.	CASSLSRGDCGYTF	TGTGCCAGCAGTTTATCCAGGGGAGACTGTGGCTACACCTTC
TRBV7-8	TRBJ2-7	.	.	CASNLPYEQYF	TGTGCCAGCAACTTACCCTACGAGCAATACTTC
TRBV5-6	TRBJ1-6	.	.	CASSLSGRTKGNSPLHF	TGTGCCAGCAGCTTGTCGGGCCGGACCAAGGGGAATTCACCCCTCCACTTT
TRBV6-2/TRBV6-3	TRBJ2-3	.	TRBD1	CTSSNGRGLHLDTQCF	TGTACCAGCAGTAACGGCAGGGGGCTTCACCTAGATACGCAGTGTTTT
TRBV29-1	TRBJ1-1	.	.	CSVITGTNTEAFF	TGCAGCGTTATAACAGGGACGAACACTGAAGCTTTCTTT
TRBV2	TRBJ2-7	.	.	CAGTENRAVSYDQYF	TGTGCCGGCACTGAGAACAGGGCGGTCTCCTACGACCAGTACTTC
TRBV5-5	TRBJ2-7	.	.	CASSPRLASSYEQYF	TGTGCCAGCAGCCCCCGTCTGGCTAGCTCCTACGAGCAGTACTTC
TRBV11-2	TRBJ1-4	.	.	CASSLDAFANEKLFF	TGTGCCAGCAGCCTAGATGCGTTCGCTAATGAAAAACTGTTTTTT
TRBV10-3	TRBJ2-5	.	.	CATSISQETQYF	TGTGCCACCTCGATTAGCCAAGAGACCCAGTACTTC
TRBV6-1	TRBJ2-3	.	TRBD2	CVGRGGLAGSTDTQYF	TGTGTCGGTCGCGGCGGACTAGCGGGCAGCACAGATACGCAGTATTTT
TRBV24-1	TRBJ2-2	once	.	CVTTSGLLTGELFF	TGTGTCACCACTTCGGGGCTCCTCACCGGGGAGCTGTTTTTT
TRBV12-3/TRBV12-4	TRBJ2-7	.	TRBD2	CARSLALAGFSYEQYF	TGTGCCAGGAGTTTAGCCTTAGCGGGCTTCTCCTATGAGCAGTACTTC
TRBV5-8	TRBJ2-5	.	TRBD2	CASSLGTSRETQYF	TGTGCCAGCAGCCTCGGGACTAGCAGAGAGACCCAGTACTTC
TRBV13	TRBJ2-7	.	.	CASSLQLRNPKRYF	TGTGCCAGCAGCTTACAGCTCCGGAACCCCAAGCGGTACTTC
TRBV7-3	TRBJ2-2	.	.	CASSLVVNTGELFF	TGTGCCAGCAGCCTAGTGGTCAACACCGGGGAGCTGTTTTTT
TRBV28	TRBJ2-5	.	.	CASGKDYQETQYF	TGTGCCAGCGGTAAAGACTACCAAGAGACCCAGTATTTC
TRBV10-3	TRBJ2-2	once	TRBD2	CAIRERDLTGELFF	TGTGCCATCAGGGAGCGGGACCTTACCGGGGAGCTGTTTTTT
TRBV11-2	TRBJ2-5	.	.	CASSKDAQETQYF	TGTGCTAGCAGTAAGGACGCACAAGAGACCCAGTACTTT
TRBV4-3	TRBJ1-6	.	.	CTSSQDPEAGNSPLHF	TGCACCAGTAGCCAAGATCCGGAGGCGGGAAATTCACCCCTCCACTTT
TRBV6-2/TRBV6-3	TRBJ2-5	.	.	CARSGNGETQYF	TGTGCCCGCAGTGGGAATGGAGAGACCCAGTATTTC
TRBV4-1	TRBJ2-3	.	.	CARSPGLVTDTQYF	TGCGCCAGGAGCCCAGGACTCGTCACAGATACGCAGTATTTT
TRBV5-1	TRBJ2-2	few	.	CASRVGSNTWELFF	TGCGCCAGCAGGGTGGGCAGTAACACCTGGGAGCTGTTTTTT
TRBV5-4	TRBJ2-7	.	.	CANSLASTSETYEQYF	TGTGCCAACAGCTTGGCGTCGACTAGTGAAACCTACGAGCAGTACTTC
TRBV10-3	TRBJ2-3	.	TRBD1	CAISAGRGRTDTQYF	TGTGCCATCAGTGCTGGCAGGGGGCGCACAGATACGCAGTATTTT
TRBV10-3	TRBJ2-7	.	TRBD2	CDIRREGADSYEQYF	TGTGACATCAGGCGGGAGGGGGCCGACTCCTACGAACAGTACTTC
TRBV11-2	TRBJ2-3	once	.	CASSLALRGPRERGTDTQYF	TGTGCCAGCAGCTTAGCCCTGAGGGGTCCGCGAGAGAGGGGCACGGATACGCAGTATTTT
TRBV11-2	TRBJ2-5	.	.	CASSQTPGGERETQYF	TGTGCCAGTAGCCAAACTCCTGGTGGGGAGAGAGAGACCCAGTACTTC
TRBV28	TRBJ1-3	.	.	CVSSPPTGWGNIIYF	TGTGTCAGCAGTCCCCCGACAGGATGGGGAAACATCATATATTTT
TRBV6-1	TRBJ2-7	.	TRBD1	CACRGRSSYEQYF	TGTGCCTGCAGGGGGCGGAGCTCCTACGAGCAGTACTTC
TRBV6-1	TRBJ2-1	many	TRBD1	CASSEGTGDEQFF	TGTGCCAGCAGTGAAGGGACAGGGGATGAGCAGTTCTTC
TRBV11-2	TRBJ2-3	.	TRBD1	CASSISTGVTDTQYF	TGTGCCAGCAGCATATCGACAGGGGTGACAGATACGCAGTATTTT
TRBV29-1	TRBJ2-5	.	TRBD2	CSVRTSGGWAEIQYF	TGCAGCGTTCGGACTAGCGGGGGTTGGGCAGAGATCCAGTACTTC
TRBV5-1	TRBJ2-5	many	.	CASSSIVDVRETQYF	TGCGCCAGCAGCTCCATCGTAGACGTAAGAGAGACCCAGTACTTC
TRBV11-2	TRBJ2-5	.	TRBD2	CEGSQTPGGGKETQYF	TGTGAAGGAAGCCAAACTCCTGGCGGGGGGAAAGAGACCCAGTACTTC
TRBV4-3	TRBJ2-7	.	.	CASSQGTGGASYEQYF	TGCGCCAGCAGCCAGGGGACTGGCGGAGCCTCCTACGAACAGTACTTC
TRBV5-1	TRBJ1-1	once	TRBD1	CASSLFGGTGVRGTEAFF	TGCGCCAGCAGTCTTTTCGGTGGGACAGGGGTTCGGGGCACTGAAGCTTTCTTT
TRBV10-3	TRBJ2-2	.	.	CAIRVRDDTGELLF	TGTGCCATCAGGGTGCGGGACGACACCGGGGAGCTGCTTTTC
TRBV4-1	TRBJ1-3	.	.	CASNQSDSIYF	TGCGCCAGCAACCAATCGGACAGCATATATTTT
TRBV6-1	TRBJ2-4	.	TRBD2	CASSEETRGRTSAKNIQYF	TGTGCCAGCAGTGAAGAGACACGCGGGAGGACTAGCGCCAAAAACATTCAGTACTTC
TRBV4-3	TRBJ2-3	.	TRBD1	CTSSQGGASDTQYF	TGCACCAGCAGCCAAGGGGGCGCATCAGACACGCAGTATTTT
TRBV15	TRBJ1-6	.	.	CATSRPPKGTANSPLNF	TGTGCCACCAGCAGACCTCCGAAAGGGACGGCTAATTCACCCCTCAACTTT